Below, one TCR beta chain is given with its context. No antigen is known for it. Using quantitative 5'-RACE with molecular barcodes, the authors made TCR beta libraries. MiXCR, run by TCRdb on the 5' RACE reads, gives a single entry per CDR3 protein. The sample carries about 220,000 distinct CDR3 sequences, roughly 25% recorded once. The record originates from a study of CD8 T cells in ankylosing spondylitis. Study conclusions and caveats: Both synovial fluid and blood in reactive arthritis had previously been reported to carry some motif variants.

The CDR3 has 15 amino acids. CDR1 is DFQATT, CDR2 SNEGSKA, per germline (reference sequence). V lost 3 bases and J lost 9; bases outside the gene matches: 13. The sample was blood, either unsorted or a sorted T cell fraction (not recorded which). This TCR was sampled from a male donor with ankylosing spondylitis or in good health (not recorded which). This sequence joins TRBV20-1 and TRBJ2-1; the match to TRBD2 covers 8 bases. The CDR3 reads CSASFRTGTSSEQFF. The DNA of the CDR3 is TGCAGTGCTAGCTTCCGGACCGGGACTAGTTCTGAGCAGTTCTTC.